The rows below give T cell receptor beta chains drawn from one sample of a study of cytomegalovirus exposure and HLA in healthy donors. The assay was immunoSEQ multiplex PCR, and TCRdb's table has in-frame clones only and misses some. The data show tens of thousands of clones, 84% seen once. Sample: PBMCs. The receptors stem from a man younger than 30 in good health and CMV-seronegative. Each CDR3 is given with its conserved first and last residue. The D gene is left open where the match is weak. The listing skips clone size in some rows; elsewhere it reads once, few, many or a size class.

j_call d_call v_call cdr3_length clone_size cdr3_nt cdr3_aa
TRBJ2-1 TRBD2 TRBV7-2 15 NA TGTGCCAGCAGCCGGGTGGGAGGGACTTACAATGAGCAGTTCTTC CASSRVGGTYNEQFF
TRBJ1-3 NA TRBV5-4 13 NA TGTGCCAGCAGCTTGGGAGGGGGAAACACCATATATTTT CASSLGGGNTIYF
TRBJ2-7 NA TRBV6-1 14 NA TGTGCCAGCAGGGAAAACAGGGGACTGGCCGAGCAGTACTTC CASRENRGLAEQYF
TRBJ2-7 NA TRBV12-5 16 NA TGTGCTAGTGGTTCCTCGGGAGTTCAATTCTCCTACGAGCAGTACTTC CASGSSGVQFSYEQYF
TRBJ2-7 TRBD2 TRBV4-2 16 NA TGTGCCAGCAGCCAAGATCTTGCCAGCGGGAGTGTCGAGCAGTACTTC CASSQDLASGSVEQYF
TRBJ2-4 NA TRBV25-1 17 NA TGTGCCAGCAGTGAATATAGGGGGGGGGTATCCAAAAACATTCAGTACTTC CASSEYRGGVSKNIQYF
TRBJ2-3 NA TRBV5-6 17 NA TGTGCCAGCAGCTTGTCGAGGGCGATGTATAGCACAGATACGCAGTATTTT CASSLSRAMYSTDTQYF
TRBJ2-3 TRBD2 TRBV7-2 16 NA TGTGCCAGCAGCTCAAAACTAGCGGGGACCACAGATACGCAGTATTTT CASSSKLAGTTDTQYF
TRBJ1-6 NA TRBV7-2 15 NA TGTGCCAGCAGCTTACTCGGCAGGGTTAATTCACCCCTCCACTTT CASSLLGRVNSPLHF
TRBJ1-5 NA TRBV7-9 18 NA TGTGCCAGCAGCCCCCGGGGGGGCGACTACCGTAGCAATCAGCCCCAGCATTTT CASSPRGGDYRSNQPQHF
TRBJ1-1 NA TRBV6-1 14 NA TGTGCCAGCAGTGAGGACATTGTGAACACTGAAGCTTTCTTT CASSEDIVNTEAFF
TRBJ2-5 TRBD1 TRBV6-4 15 NA TGTGCCAGCAGCCCCACGGACAGGAAGGGAGAGACCCAGTACTTC CASSPTDRKGETQYF
TRBJ2-2 NA TRBV7-9 15 NA TGTGCCAGCATGAGTAGCGGAACTTCCACCGGGGAGCTGTTTTTT CASMSSGTSTGELFF
TRBJ2-2 TRBD2 TRBV28 18 few TGTGCCAGCAGTTTATGGCTAGCGGGAGCGGGGGATAACGGGGAGCTGTTTTTT CASSLWLAGAGDNGELFF
TRBJ1-4 TRBD1 TRBV30 17 NA TGTGCCTGGAGGCGAAAGGGTAGGGACAGGGATAATGAAAAACTGTTTTTT CAWRRKGRDRDNEKLFF
TRBJ1-5 TRBD1 TRBV30 14 NA TGTGCCTGGAGACAGGGGCGAGGAAATCAGCCCCAGCATTTT CAWRQGRGNQPQHF
TRBJ2-3 TRBD2 TRBV19 13 NA TGTGCCAGTAGTTGGGGACTAGCAGATACGCAGTATTTT CASSWGLADTQYF